This T cell receptor (beta chain) was sequenced in a study of blood T cell repertoires in COVID-19. Study in general: Specimens from acute and convalescent COVID-19 originated in the United States, Italy and Spain.

The CDR3 is 13 amino acids. The germline CDR1 and CDR2 sequences are SGHAT and FQNNGV. The ends lost 6 bases at V and 6 bases at J; junction bases unmatched: 6. Method: immunoSEQ multiplex PCR; TCRdb's copy keeps in-frame clones and lacks some. The sample yields around 210,000 clones, approximately 80% seen once. The origin of this receptor is a woman of 80 years or more with COVID-19, enrolled during active disease. The specimen was peripheral blood. The V gene is TRBV11-2, the J gene TRBJ2-7, with 9 bases that match TRBD1. The DNA of the CDR3 is TGTGCCAGCAGACAGGGGGCAAGCCGCGAGCAGTACTTC. It translates to CASRQGASREQYF.